These 19 T cell receptor beta chains were all obtained from the same sample, sequenced in a study of cytomegalovirus exposure and HLA in healthy donors. Researchers ran the PCR with 60 Vbeta and 13 Jbeta primers. Some clones are missing from TCRdb's copy, which holds only in-frame ones; the method was immunoSEQ multiplex PCR. The sample records 60,000 or so clones, 80% to 90% being singletons. The sequencing sample was made of PBMCs. The origin of the receptors is a man aged 25 to 40 in good health and CMV-seropositive.

This clone was picked up one time. J is TRBJ1-1 and V is TRBV6-5, with D possibly matching TRBD1 (6 bases). Germline V gene data show CDR1 as MNHEY and CDR2 as SVGAGI. The CDR3 totals 14 residues. Trimming shortened V by 5 bases and J by 1 base, and 11 bases separated the two germline ends. CDR3 sequence (DNA): TGTGCCAGCAGTCTGGACAGATGGAACACTGAAGCTTTCTTT. The encoded protein is CASSLDRWNTEAFF.

This chain links TRBV10-3 with TRBJ2-6, with D possibly being TRBD2 (5 bases). The V end was cut by 0 bases, the J end by 2 bases, with 8 bases between. This CDR3 spans 16 amino acids. CDR1 ENHRY and CDR2 SYGVKD come from the germline V gene. The CDR3 spells CAISESEGAGANVLTF. The DNA for the CDR3 is TGTGCCATCAGTGAGTCCGAGGGTGCTGGGGCCAACGTCCTGACTTTC.

This clone is a singleton in its sample. The chain carries TRBV30 and TRBJ1-2, with a weak D call TRBD1 (5 bases). V was pared by 2 bases and J by 5 bases, with 12 bases between. The CDR3 length is 13 residues. The germline V gene has CDR1 GTSNPN and CDR2 SVGIG (reference sequence). The DNA of the CDR3 is TGTGCCTGGAGTCGGGGGGGTCGGTATGGCTACACCTTC. This gives the protein CAWSRGGRYGYTF.

The CDR3 bases are TGCGCCAGCAGCCAAGGACTAGCGGGAGTTGAGCAGTTCTTC. It translates to CASSQGLAGVEQFF. The chain carries TRBV4-3 and TRBJ2-1; 12 bases line up with TRBD2. V lost 1 base to trimming and J lost 9 bases; unmatched junction nucleotides: 1. CDR1 and CDR2 (germline): LGHNA, YSLEER. The CDR3 extends over 14 amino acids.

V is TRBV11-2 and J is TRBJ2-1; 7 nucleotides match TRBD1. This CDR3 region has 14 residues. In germline, CDR1 is SGHAT, CDR2 FQNNGV. The ends lost 4 bases at V and 7 bases at J; junction bases unmatched: 7. CDR3 residues: CASSSVQGKNEQFF. CDR3 nucleotides: TGTGCCAGCAGCTCCGTACAGGGGAAAAATGAGCAGTTCTTC.

The rearrangement uses TRBV19 and TRBJ2-7, with a weak D call TRBD1 (6 bases). Deletions cut 5 bases from V and 3 bases from J, with 17 bases between. The germline CDR1 and CDR2 sequences are LNHDA and SQIVND (reference sequence). There are 15 residues in the CDR3. The CDR3 is CASSFKGPDSYEQYF. The CDR3 coding sequence is TGTGCCAGTAGTTTTAAGGGCCCGGACAGCTACGAGCAGTACTTC.

The V gene is TRBV5-4, the J gene TRBJ2-7; TRBD2 is a possible D gene (6 bases). This CDR3 contains 15 residues. Germline V gene sequence: CDR1 SGHNT, CDR2 YYREEE (reference sequence). V was clipped by 4 bases and J by 2 bases, with 16 bases between them. CDR3 residues: CASSLDLASPYEQYF. CDR3 nucleotides: TGTGCCAGCAGCCTCGACCTAGCGTCGCCCTACGAGCAGTACTTC.

The rearrangement uses TRBV7-2 and TRBJ2-5; D is possibly TRBD1 (6 bases). Trimming removed 4 bases from V and 5 bases from J, with 14 bases in between. CDR3 length: 14 amino acids. Germline CDR1 is SGHTA and CDR2 is FQGNSA. CDR3 amino acids: CASSSGHLLETQYF. The CDR3 DNA reads TGTGCCAGCAGCTCGGGACACCTCCTCGAGACCCAGTACTTC.

The chain links TRBV6-1 to TRBJ2-3; a possible D gene is TRBD2 (5 bases). The CDR3 loop spans 14 amino acids. Looked up from germline, CDR1 is MNHNS and CDR2 is SASEGT. Trimming stripped 3 bases from V and 6 bases from J, with 13 bases between. CDR3 nucleotide sequence: TGTGCCAGCAGTGACGGGAAGAACATCGATACGCAGTATTTT. Its protein product is CASSDGKNIDTQYF.

The chain combines TRBV27 with TRBJ2-1, with 14 bases aligning to TRBD2. This CDR3 has 15 residues. V lost 3 bases, J lost 10 bases, and 5 bases stayed unmatched. Germline CDR1 MNHEY, CDR2 SMNVEV (reference sequence). CDR3 sequence: CASSFGTSGRGEQFF. DNA of the CDR3: TGTGCCAGCAGTTTTGGGACTAGCGGGAGAGGCGAGCAGTTCTTC.

This chain uses TRBV6-5 with TRBJ1-2, with 7 positions matching TRBD1. CDR1 and CDR2 (germline): MNHEY, SVGAGI. Losses at the gene ends were 7 bases for V and 5 bases for J; bases not matched to a gene: 4. The CDR3 has 12 residues. As DNA, the CDR3 is TGTGCCAGCAACACCAGGGGGTATGGCTACACCTTC. Protein: CASNTRGYGYTF.

This chain uses TRBV5-6 with TRBJ2-3, with D perhaps matching TRBD2 (7 bases). V was clipped by 2 bases and J by 4 bases, with 14 bases between them. The CDR3 contains 15 residues. Germline V gene data show CDR1 as SGHDT and CDR2 as YYEEEE. CDR3 bases: TGTGCCAGCAGCTTTGGGGGCGGGAGTCCAGATACGCAGTATTTT. Amino acid sequence: CASSFGGGSPDTQYF.

The rearrangement joins TRBV20-1 to TRBJ1-2; D perhaps matches TRBD1 (5 bases). Germline V CDR1 and CDR2: DFQATT, SNEGSKA (reference sequence). The CDR3 totals 11 residues. V lost 7 bases and J lost 9, with 15 bases in between. CDR3 protein: CSVTSGGRYTF. The CDR3 bases are TGCAGTGTCACATCGGGGGGTCGCTACACCTTC.

V gene TRBV29-1 combines with J gene TRBJ1-1; 8 bases fit TRBD1. From germline, CDR1 is SQVTM and CDR2 ANQGSEA. V was clipped by 3 bases and J by 4 bases; unmatched bases: 13. The CDR3 runs 16 residues. CDR3 nucleotides: TGCAGCGTTGACAGTGGCAGGGGGCAGGATAGCACTGAAGCTTTCTTT. This codes for CSVDSGRGQDSTEAFF.

This chain uses TRBV18 with TRBJ1-1; D is unclear. Trimming removed 0 bases from V and 4 bases from J, with 12 bases in between. Germline lookup yields CDR1 KGHSH and CDR2 LQKENI. This CDR3 contains 15 residues. Here the CDR3 reads CASSPPTGAGTEAFF. CDR3 nucleotides: TGTGCCAGCTCACCACCGACGGGCGCGGGCACTGAAGCTTTCTTT.

The chain recombines TRBV15 with TRBJ1-6; D perhaps matches TRBD1 (6 bases). The germline V gene encodes CDR1 LNHNV and CDR2 YYDKDF (reference sequence). The CDR3 totals 15 residues. V was shortened by 0 bases and J by 10 bases, with 13 bases between the two germline ends. DNA for the CDR3: TGTGCCACCAGCAGAGATCTGGCAGGGGCATCACCCCTCCACTTT. It translates to CATSRDLAGASPLHF.

The chain couples TRBV21-1 to TRBJ2-5; TRBD2, the D gene given by the table, was not confirmed from the DNA. The J call may be in error: the DNA end matches TRBJ2-7 better. TRBV21-1 is recorded as a pseudogene. CDR3 length: 12 residues. The CDR3 nucleotides read TGTGCCAGCAGCAAGCTAGTACACGAGCAGTACTTC. Encoded protein: CASSKLVHEQYF.

About this clone: Within the sample, other DNA sequences also encode this same CDR3. The chain employs TRBV6-5 and TRBJ2-1, with 8 bases aligning to TRBD1. This CDR3 contains 12 residues. J was trimmed by 7 bases and V by 6 bases; bases with no gene match: 2. Germline V gene sequence: CDR1 MNHEY, CDR2 SVGAGI. DNA for the CDR3: TGTGCCAGCAGGACAGGGGCAAATGAGCAGTTCTTC. Translation gives CASRTGANEQFF.

The rearrangement links TRBV7-2 to TRBJ2-7; 7 nucleotides match TRBD2. The CDR3 runs 17 residues. The trim removed 0 bases at V and 3 bases at J, leaving 11 bases unmatched. The V gene's germline CDR1 is SGHTA and CDR2 FQGNSA. Here the CDR3 reads CASSLALREHVYYEQYF. The CDR3 DNA follows: TGTGCCAGCAGCTTAGCGCTGCGGGAGCATGTTTACTACGAGCAGTACTTC.